This is a list of T cell receptor beta chains from one sample in a study of neurological immune-mediated disorders. A single record per CDR3 protein comes from TCRdb applying MiXCR to the 5' RACE reads. The data contain approximately 60,000 distinct CDR3 sequences, around 3.6% of them singletons. The sequenced sample was PBMCs. The source is a woman between 25 and 40 years old with multiple sclerosis. The CDR3 runs from the conserved cysteine through the conserved F or W. The D gene is left open where the match is weak. Expanded clones get a size class; other rows say once, few or many, or leave the size out.

j_call v_call d_call clone_size cdr3_nt cdr3_aa
TRBJ1-1 TRBV13 TRBD1 many TGTGCCAGCAGCCCCCGGGACAGAACCTCCTTGAACACTGAAGCTTTCTTT CASSPRDRTSLNTEAFF
TRBJ2-2 TRBV12-3/TRBV12-4 NA many TGTGCCAGCTCGCAGGGAAAGAACACCGGGGAGCTGTTTTTT CASSQGKNTGELFF
TRBJ2-2 TRBV3-1 NA many TGTGCCAGCAGCCCCCGGACAGCCAACACCGGGGAGCTGTTTTTT CASSPRTANTGELFF
TRBJ1-4 TRBV29-1 NA many TGCAGCGTTGAAGGTGGGGGCGCGGCAACTAATGAAAAACTGTTTTTT CSVEGGGAATNEKLFF
TRBJ1-3 TRBV3-1 NA many TGTGCCAGCAGCCCAGGGACTGGAAACACCATATATTTT CASSPGTGNTIYF
TRBJ1-6 TRBV25-1 NA many TGTGCCAGCACCCCCTCCGGGTTCAATTCACCCCTCAACTTT CASTPSGFNSPLNF
TRBJ2-3 TRBV7-9 NA few TGTGCCAGCAGCCGCACAGATACGCAGTATTTT CASSRTDTQYF
TRBJ2-3 TRBV7-6 NA many TGTGCCAGCAGCTCGCCCTTCCCAGGGGACCGCACAGATACGCAGTATTTT CASSSPFPGDRTDTQYF
TRBJ1-5 TRBV6-2/TRBV6-3 NA many TGTGCCAGCAACCCGGGGAGGGAAGGGCAGCCCCAGCATTTT CASNPGREGQPQHF
TRBJ2-3 TRBV12-3/TRBV12-4 NA many TGTGCCAGCAGTTTTGGGGGGCAGGCAGATACGCAGTATTTT CASSFGGQADTQYF
TRBJ2-2 TRBV9 TRBD1 many TGTGCCAGCAGCTCCGGGACAGGGAAGGTCGGGGAGCTGTTTTTT CASSSGTGKVGELFF
TRBJ2-2 TRBV29-1 TRBD2 many TGCAGCGTTGGGGTTACATCCGGGGGGACCGGGGAGCTGTTTTTT CSVGVTSGGTGELFF
TRBJ2-7 TRBV18 NA many TGTGCCAGCTCGCTACAGGGTAGGGAGCAGTACTTC CASSLQGREQYF
TRBJ2-3 TRBV9 TRBD2 many TGTGCCAGCAGCGACGCGGGGGGGGAGGCCACAGATACGCAGTATTTT CASSDAGGEATDTQYF
TRBJ2-1 TRBV20-1 TRBD2 many TGCAGTGCCCAGGAGGGCGGGGGGGCCAATGAGCAGTTCTTC CSAQEGGGANEQFF
TRBJ2-7 TRBV20-1 TRBD2 many TGCAGTGCTAGCCAACTAGCGGGGTTTAGCGAGCAGTACTTC CSASQLAGFSEQYF
TRBJ1-1 TRBV27 NA many TGTGCCAGCAGTTTCCGAGGGGTTGCTGAAGCTTTCTTT CASSFRGVAEAFF
TRBJ2-7 TRBV15 NA NA TGTGCCACCAGCAGAGAAGCTTCCTACGAGCAGTACTTC CATSREASYEQYF
TRBJ1-5 TRBV19 NA few TGTGCCAGTAGTACTCTCGGAGGCCCCCAGAATTTT CASSTLGGPQNF
TRBJ1-1 TRBV20-1 NA many TGCAGTGCTGCCCAAGGGGGCACTGAAGCTTTCTTT CSAAQGGTEAFF
TRBJ1-3 TRBV9 NA many TGTGCCAGCAGCGTAGAGGACTCCTCTGGAAACACCATATATTTT CASSVEDSSGNTIYF
TRBJ2-7 TRBV7-8 NA many TGTGCCAGCAGCACCTACTCCTACGAGCAGTACTTC CASSTYSYEQYF
TRBJ1-3 TRBV3-1 NA many TGTGCCAGCAGCCCCCCGGGGGGCGCTGGAAACACCATATATTTT CASSPPGGAGNTIYF
TRBJ1-1 TRBV10-3 NA many TGTGCCATCAGTGAGTTTGGGGGGACTGAAGCTTTCTTT CAISEFGGTEAFF
TRBJ1-5 TRBV6-2/TRBV6-3 NA many TGTGCCAGCAGTTCCCCCCGGGCGACCTACAATCAGCCCCAGCATTTT CASSSPRATYNQPQHF
TRBJ1-3 TRBV27 NA many TGTGCCAGCAGTGCACTCCTCCCGGGAATCTCTGGAAACACCATATATTTT CASSALLPGISGNTIYF